The clone carrying this T cell receptor beta chain was recorded at least ten times. The target antigen is unknown. This entry belongs to a study of T-cell reconstitution after alpha-beta-depleted transplantation in children. The study, taken as a whole, reports: Diversity of TCRbeta at day 60 was high in some patients, arising from surviving recipient T cells and thymic progenitors. Newly made T cells mostly supplied T-cell counts and diversity one year after transplant. The study reportedly traced alpha-beta T cells about two months after transplant to several hundred expanded graft clones.

The library targeted TCRbeta and was prepared with unique molecular identifiers. TCRdb passed the PCR reads through MiXCR, listing each CDR3 protein once. The table includes 90,000 to 130,000 distinct CDR3 sequences, 10% detected once. CDR3 size: 15 residues. Germline V gene sequence: CDR1 SGHRS, CDR2 YFSETQ. Unmatched junction bases numbered 5, after V lost 4 bases and J lost 1 base. The receptor comes from a boy aged 2-15 years with acute lymphoblastic leukemia, due to receive a stem cell transplant. The chain carries TRBV5-1 and TRBJ2-1; 7 nucleotides match TRBD2. The input for sequencing was PBMCs, taken before TCRalphabeta/CD19-depleted stem cell transplant. The CDR3 bases are TGCGCCAGCAGCGTAGCGGGTTGGTCCTACAATGAGCAGTTCTTC. It yields the protein CASSVAGWSYNEQFF.